Listed below are T cell receptor beta chains from one sample, sequenced in a study of blood T cell repertoires in COVID-19. The assay was immunoSEQ multiplex PCR, and TCRdb's table has in-frame clones only and misses some. The table shows 280,000 or so clones, with 87% occurring only once. The sample comprised PBMCs or T cells enriched from blood (not recorded which). The receptors derive from a woman aged 40-49 years who had recovered from COVID-19. The CDR3 runs from the conserved cysteine through the conserved F or W. A D gene is named only where the DNA matches it firmly. Clone size is not always given. Where it is, it says once, few, many or a class for expanded clones.

>TRBD1|TRBV28|TRBJ2-1|NA
TGTGCCAGCAGTCCGGGACAGTTATACAATGAGCAGTTCTTC
CASSPGQLYNEQFF
>TRBD1|TRBV9|TRBJ1-4|once
TGTGCCAGCAGCGTAGCGGGACAGATCCGGAATGAAAAACTGTTTTTT
CASSVAGQIRNEKLFF
>NA|TRBV28|TRBJ2-6|NA
TGTGCCAGCAGTTTTCGGGGTATCACTGGGGCCAACGTCCTGACTTTC
CASSFRGITGANVLTF
>NA|TRBV5-1|TRBJ2-2|once
TGCGCCAGCAGCTTGGAAGGACTTTACACCGGGGAGCTGTTTTTT
CASSLEGLYTGELFF
>TRBD2|TRBV9|TRBJ2-5|NA
TGTGCCAGCAGCGTAGGACTAGCGGCCATCCAAGAGACCCAGTACTTC
CASSVGLAAIQETQYF
>TRBD1|TRBV25-1|TRBJ1-6|NA
TGTGCCAGCTCCCCAACCGGGACAGGATTTTCACCCCTCCACTTT
CASSPTGTGFSPLHF
>NA|TRBV21-1|TRBJ2-2|NA
TGTGCCAGCAGCAAACCCCCCTTACGGGAGGGAACCGGGGAGCTGTTTTTT
CASSKPPLREGTGELFF
>NA|TRBV28|TRBJ2-3|NA
TGTGCCAGCGGCGGGCGGGAAGCCGCTAGCACAGATACGCAGTATTTT
CASGGREAASTDTQYF
>TRBD2|TRBV11-3|TRBJ2-1|NA
TGTGCCAGCAGCTTAGGTAGCGGGAGGGACAATGAGCAGTTCTTC
CASSLGSGRDNEQFF
>TRBD1|TRBV7-6|TRBJ2-7|NA
TGTGCCAGCAGCACCAGACAGGGGGACTACGAGCAGTACTTC
CASSTRQGDYEQYF
>NA|TRBV5-1|TRBJ1-3|NA
TGCGCCAGCAGCCCAACACTGACAGTCTCTGGAAACACCATATATTTT
CASSPTLTVSGNTIYF
>TRBD2|TRBV29-1|TRBJ2-1|many
TGCAGCGTTGGTCGGCTAGCGGGGCGTGAGCAGTTCTTC
CSVGRLAGREQFF
>TRBD1|TRBV19|TRBJ2-5|NA
TGTGCCAGTAGTGAACAGGGGGGAGAGACCCAGTACTTC
CASSEQGGETQYF
>NA|TRBV7-2|TRBJ1-4|once
TGTGCCAGCAGCTTATTACGTCAGGGTGAAAAACTGTTTTTT
CASSLLRQGEKLFF
>TRBD2|TRBV7-3|TRBJ2-1|NA
TGTGCCAGCAGTTCCCTAGCGGGGTCCTACAATGAGCAGTTCTTC
CASSSLAGSYNEQFF
>TRBD2|TRBV5-4|TRBJ2-7|NA
TGTGCCAGCAGCTTAGGGACTAGCGGCCTCGGGCAGTACTTC
CASSLGTSGLGQYF
>NA|TRBV9|TRBJ2-1|NA
TGTGCCAGCAGCGAGGCCGCGGGTGAGCAGTTCTTC
CASSEAAGEQFF
>TRBD2|TRBV2|TRBJ2-1|NA
TGTGCCAGCAGTGGCGGGGGCTACAATGAGCAGTTCTTC
CASSGGGYNEQFF
>NA|TRBV9|TRBJ2-1|NA
TGTGCCAGCAGCGTACTCCCTTCTTCGGGGGGCAGACACTTCTACAATGAGCAGTTCTTC
CASSVLPSSGGRHFYNEQFF
>TRBD2|TRBV13|TRBJ2-1|NA
TGTGCCAGCAGCGGCGGGAGTTCCTACAATGAGCAGTTCTTC
CASSGGSSYNEQFF
>TRBD1|TRBV15|TRBJ2-7|NA
TGTGCCACCAGCAGGGACAGGGTTTACGAGCAGTACTTC
CATSRDRVYEQYF
>NA|TRBV7-9|TRBJ1-2|NA
TGTGCCAGCAGCCCGTCGACCGCCCGGGATGGCTACACCTTC
CASSPSTARDGYTF
>TRBD1|TRBV7-6|TRBJ2-2|NA
TGTGCCAGCAGCGCCGGACAGGGGAAGGCCGGGGAGCTGTTTTTT
CASSAGQGKAGELFF
>NA|TRBV28|TRBJ1-5|NA
TGTGCCAGCAGTTTGGTAGCGGGGATCCGGGCTCAGCATTTT
CASSLVAGIRAQHF
>NA|TRBV18|TRBJ1-1|NA
TGTGCCAGCTCACCAACAGGGATCACTGAAGCTTTCTTT
CASSPTGITEAFF
>NA|TRBV11-2|TRBJ2-7|NA
TGTGCCAGCAGGAGACTAGGGAACTACGAGCAGTACTTC
CASRRLGNYEQYF
>NA|TRBV7-8|TRBJ2-2|NA
TGTGCCAGCAGCACCGGGACTTCTAACACCGGGGAGCTGTTTTTT
CASSTGTSNTGELFF
>NA|TRBV10-3|TRBJ2-5|NA
TGTGCCATCAGTGAGTCGGGTGGCGGGTTAGGGGAGACCCAGTACTTC
CAISESGGGLGETQYF
>NA|TRBV11-2|TRBJ2-3|NA
TGTGCCAGCAGCTTAGGGGGAGGTGGCACAGATACGCAGTATTTT
CASSLGGGGTDTQYF
>NA|TRBV5-6|TRBJ1-5|few
TGTGCCAGCAGCTTGGCCTCAGGGGTCCCCAATCAGCCCCAGCATTTT
CASSLASGVPNQPQHF
>NA|TRBV3-1/TRBV3-2|TRBJ1-2|NA
TGTGCCAGCAGCCAAGAGGGGCTTAACTATGGCTACACCTTC
CASSQEGLNYGYTF
>TRBD2|TRBV6-5|TRBJ2-7|NA
TGTGCCAGCACTAACCCCTGGGCGGGAGGTTACGAGCAGTACTTC
CASTNPWAGGYEQYF
>NA|TRBV6-2/TRBV6-3|TRBJ2-3|NA
TGTGCCAGCAGTTTCATCGACTACCCTAGCACAGATACGCAGTATTTT
CASSFIDYPSTDTQYF
>NA|TRBV4-2|TRBJ2-5|NA
TGTGCCAGCAGCCAAGAGAATTTCGCCGCAGCGGTGGGGGAGACCCAGTACTTC
CASSQENFAAAVGETQYF